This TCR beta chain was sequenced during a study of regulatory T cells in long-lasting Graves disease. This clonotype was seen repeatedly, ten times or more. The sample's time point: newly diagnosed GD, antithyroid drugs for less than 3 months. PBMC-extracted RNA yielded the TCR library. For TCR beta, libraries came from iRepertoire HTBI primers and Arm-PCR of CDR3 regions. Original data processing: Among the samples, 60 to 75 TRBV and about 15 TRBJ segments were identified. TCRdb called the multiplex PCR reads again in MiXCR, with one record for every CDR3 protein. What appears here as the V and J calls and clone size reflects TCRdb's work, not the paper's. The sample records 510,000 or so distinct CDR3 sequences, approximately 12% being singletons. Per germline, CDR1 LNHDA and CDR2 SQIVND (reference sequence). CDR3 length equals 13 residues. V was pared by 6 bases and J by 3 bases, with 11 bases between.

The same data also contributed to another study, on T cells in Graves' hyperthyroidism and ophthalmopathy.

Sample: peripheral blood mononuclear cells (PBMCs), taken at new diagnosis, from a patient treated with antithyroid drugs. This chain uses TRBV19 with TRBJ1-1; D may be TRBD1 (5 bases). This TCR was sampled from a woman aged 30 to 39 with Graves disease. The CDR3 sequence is CASSPPRDTEAFF. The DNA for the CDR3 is TGTGCCAGTAGCCCCCCCAGGGACACTGAAGCTTTCTTT.